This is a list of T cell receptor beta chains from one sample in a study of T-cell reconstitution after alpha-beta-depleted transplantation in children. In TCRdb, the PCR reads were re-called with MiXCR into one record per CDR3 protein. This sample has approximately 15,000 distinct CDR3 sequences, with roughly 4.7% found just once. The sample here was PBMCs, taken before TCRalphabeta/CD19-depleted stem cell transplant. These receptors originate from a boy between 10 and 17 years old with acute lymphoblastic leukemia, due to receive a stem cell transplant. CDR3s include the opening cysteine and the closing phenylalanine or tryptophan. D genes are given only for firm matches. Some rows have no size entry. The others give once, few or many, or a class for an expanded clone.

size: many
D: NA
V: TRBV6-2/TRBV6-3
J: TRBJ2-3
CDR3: CASSYLSGGSTDTQYF
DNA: TGTGCCAGCAGTTACCTCAGTGGGGGAAGCACAGATACGCAGTATTTT

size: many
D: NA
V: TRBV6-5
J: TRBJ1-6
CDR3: CASFPYRALNSPLHF
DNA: TGTGCCAGCTTCCCGTACAGGGCCCTTAATTCACCCCTCCACTTT

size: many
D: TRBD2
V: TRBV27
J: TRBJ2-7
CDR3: CASSAIAGGTYEQYF
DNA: TGTGCCAGCAGTGCGATAGCGGGAGGCACCTACGAGCAGTACTTC

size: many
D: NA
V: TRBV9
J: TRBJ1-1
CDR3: CASSPGTQNTEAFF
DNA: TGTGCCAGCAGCCCCGGGACACAGAACACTGAAGCTTTCTTT

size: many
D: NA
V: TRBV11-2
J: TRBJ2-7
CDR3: CASSFRRRDDKLEQYF
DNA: TGTGCCAGCAGCTTTCGTCGGCGGGATGACAAGCTCGAGCAGTACTTC

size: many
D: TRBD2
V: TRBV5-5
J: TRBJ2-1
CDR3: CASSFLAGFYNEQFF
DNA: TGTGCCAGCAGTTTTCTAGCGGGCTTCTACAATGAGCAGTTCTTC

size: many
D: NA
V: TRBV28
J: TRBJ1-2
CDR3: CASSLQAPPYGYTF
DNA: TGTGCCAGCAGTTTACAGGCACCCCCCTATGGCTACACCTTC

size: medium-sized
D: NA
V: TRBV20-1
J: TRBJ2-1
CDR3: CSAPILPPLNEQFF
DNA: TGCAGTGCCCCGATTTTGCCCCCTTTGAATGAGCAGTTCTTC

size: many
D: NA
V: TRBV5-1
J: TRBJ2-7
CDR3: CASSQTSFRVEQYF
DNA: TGCGCCAGCAGCCAGACTAGTTTTCGCGTCGAGCAGTACTTC

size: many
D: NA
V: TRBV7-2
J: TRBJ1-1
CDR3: CASSLRTDYMLNTEAFF
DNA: TGTGCCAGCAGCTTGCGGACAGACTACATGTTGAACACTGAAGCTTTCTTT

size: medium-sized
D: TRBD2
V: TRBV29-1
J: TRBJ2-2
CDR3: CSVEGLAGGKIF
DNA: TGCAGCGTTGAGGGACTAGCGGGAGGCAAAATTTTT

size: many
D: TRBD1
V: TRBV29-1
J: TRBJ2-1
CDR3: CSVETGGLYEQFF
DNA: TGCAGCGTTGAGACAGGGGGGCTCTATGAGCAGTTCTTC

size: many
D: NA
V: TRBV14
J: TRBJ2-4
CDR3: CASSPQGRQNIQYF
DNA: TGTGCCAGCAGCCCTCAGGGCCGGCAAAACATTCAGTACTTC

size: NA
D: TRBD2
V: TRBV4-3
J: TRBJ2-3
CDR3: CASSLEPGGLPADTQYF
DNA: TGCGCCAGCAGCCTCGAACCGGGAGGACTACCAGCAGATACGCAGTATTTT

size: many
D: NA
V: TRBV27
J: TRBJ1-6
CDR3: CASSPTGYNSPLHF
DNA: TGTGCCAGCAGCCCGACAGGTTATAATTCACCCCTCCACTTT